The 31 T cell receptor beta chains below were found in one sample sequenced in a study of blood T cell repertoires in COVID-19. Clones were sequenced by immunoSEQ multiplex PCR, and TCRdb holds only the in-frame ones, with some missing. The sample lists some 140,000 clones, about four fifths occurring once. Material for sequencing was peripheral blood. These receptors came from a human donor in a cohort sampled during active COVID-19.

The chain links TRBV5-1 to TRBJ1-5; 10 nucleotides agree with TRBD1. Trimming cost V 3 bases and J 5 bases; bases outside gene matches: 2. This CDR3 contains 14 residues. Germline assignment: CDR1 SGHRS and CDR2 YFSETQ. CDR3 sequence reads: CASSWTGGDQPQHF. CDR3 nucleotides: TGCGCCAGCAGCTGGACAGGGGGGGATCAGCCCCAGCATTTT. The full variable domain, in which reference TRBV5-1 and TRBJ1-5 provide the parts outside the CDR3, is KAGVTQTPRYLIKTRGQQVTLSCSPISGHRSVSWYQQTPGQGLQFLFEYFSETQRNKGNFPGRFSGRQFSNSRSEMNVSTLELGDSALYLCASSWTGGDQPQHFGDGTRLSIL.

This chain uses TRBV5-1 with TRBJ2-5; TRBD2 agrees at 11 bases. Germline-derived CDR1 and CDR2 are SGHRS and YFSETQ. The V and J ends lost 3 bases and 0 bases, in that order; junction bases with no gene match: 10. The CDR3 loop spans 18 amino acids. The CDR3 reads CASSYLISGGENQETQYF. As DNA, the CDR3 is TGCGCCAGCAGCTACCTTATTAGCGGGGGGGAAAACCAAGAGACCCAGTACTTC.

This clone occurred a few times. This chain uses TRBV5-1 with TRBJ2-4; D is possibly TRBD2 (5 bases). Germline assignment: CDR1 SGHRS and CDR2 YFSETQ. Trimming cost V 5 bases and J 2 bases, with 11 bases left between them. The CDR3 loop spans 14 amino acids. As DNA, the CDR3 is TGCGCCAGCAGTCCCGAGGGTTCCAAAAACATTCAGTACTTC. This translates into CASSPEGSKNIQYF.

This chain joins TRBV5-4 and TRBJ1-2, with TRBD1 as a possible D gene (5 bases). The V end was cut by 0 bases, the J end by 1 base, with 13 bases between. Germline V lookup: CDR1 SGHNT, CDR2 YYREEE (reference sequence). There are 16 residues in the CDR3. The CDR3: CASSLGGGGDNYGYTF. CDR3 nucleotides: TGTGCCAGCAGCTTGGGCGGGGGAGGGGATAACTATGGCTACACCTTC.

V usage is TRBV3-1 (or the pseudogene TRBV3-2) and J usage is TRBJ2-3; D is perhaps TRBD1 (5 bases). Germline V gene data show CDR1 as LGHDT and CDR2 as YNNKEL (reference sequence). This CDR3 is built from 18 residues. V lost 1 base and J lost 2, with 19 bases in between. CDR3 region: CASSQAYRREYFTDTQYF. CDR3 nucleotides: TGTGCCAGCAGCCAAGCTTACCGCAGGGAATATTTCACAGATACGCAGTATTTT.

The rearrangement uses TRBV2 and TRBJ2-3; D is perhaps TRBD2 (6 bases). Trimming cost V 0 bases and J 2 bases, with 12 bases left between them. Per germline, CDR1 SNHLY and CDR2 FYNNEI. CDR3 length: 16 amino acids. The chain's CDR3 is CASSEAGLSNTDTQYF. The CDR3 DNA reads as TGTGCCAGCAGTGAAGCGGGACTGTCAAACACAGATACGCAGTATTTT. The whole variable domain, filled in from reference TRBV2 and TRBJ2-3, reads EPEVTQTPSHQVTQMGQEVILRCVPISNHLYFYWYRQILGQKVEFLVSFYNNEISEKSEIFDDQFSVERPDGSNFTLKIRSTKLEDSAMYFCASSEAGLSNTDTQYFGPGTRLTVL.

In its sample, this clone was seen a few times. The chain combines TRBV5-1 with TRBJ1-2, with 12 bases that match TRBD1. The V gene's germline CDR1 is SGHRS and CDR2 YFSETQ. This CDR3 region has 15 residues. After removal of 3 bases from V and 7 bases from J, the junction contained 7 bases not matched to a gene. For the CDR3, the DNA is TGCGCCAGCAGCTCTGAGGGACAGGGGGCTTCTGGCTACACCTTC. Encoded protein: CASSSEGQGASGYTF.

V is TRBV5-1 and J is TRBJ1-1; tentative D call: TRBD1 (6 bases). V lost 1 base and J lost 0, with 10 bases in between. CDR1 is SGHRS and CDR2 is YFSETQ in the germline V gene. CDR3 size: 15 residues. The CDR3 protein is CASSLTTGLNTEAFF. In DNA, the CDR3 is TGCGCCAGCAGCTTGACAACAGGGTTGAACACTGAAGCTTTCTTT.

This chain links TRBV12-2 with TRBJ1-1; no DNA check was done on the table's D call, TRBD1. TRBV12-2 is listed as a pseudogene. This CDR3 has 15 amino acids. The CDR3 region is CASRFLGQGNTEAFF. DNA for the CDR3: TGTGCAAGTCGCTTTCTGGGACAGGGGAACACTGAAGCTTTCTTT.

This rearrangement joins TRBV29-1 to TRBJ1-1, with a possible D match to TRBD1 (6 bases). CDR1 and CDR2 from the germline V gene are SQVTM and ANQGSEA. Trimming removed 1 base at V and 0 bases at J, with 9 bases between. There are 14 residues in the CDR3. The CDR3 coding sequence is TGCAGCGTTGAAGGCGGACAGCTGAACACTGAAGCTTTCTTT. Translated, it gives CSVEGGQLNTEAFF.

The chain has TRBV18 and TRBJ1-1; 7 bases are shared with TRBD1. Germline V lookup: CDR1 KGHSH, CDR2 LQKENI. There are 16 residues in the CDR3. J gave up 6 bases and V 0 bases, and 10 bases lay outside the gene matches. CDR3 bases: TGTGCCAGCTCACCACCGGGACAGTGGGGCCGGGCTGAAGCTTTCTTT. Residues: CASSPPGQWGRAEAFF.

The J gene is TRBJ2-7, the V gene TRBV5-4; D call uncertain. The CDR3 sequence is 14 residues long. The V end was cut by 1 base, the J end by 0 bases, with 8 bases between. Per germline, CDR1 SGHNT and CDR2 YYREEE (reference sequence). The chain's CDR3 is CASSLFKSSYEQYF. Here the CDR3 DNA reads TGTGCCAGCAGCTTGTTTAAGAGCTCCTACGAGCAGTACTTC.

The chain carries TRBV5-1 and TRBJ2-3; 8 positions agree with TRBD2. Germline V lookup: CDR1 SGHRS, CDR2 YFSETQ. The V segment lost 3 bases and the J segment 5 bases; nucleotides outside the gene matches: 14. The CDR3 runs 17 residues. The chain's CDR3 is CASSSSSGGGLGDTQYF. The DNA for the CDR3 is TGCGCCAGCAGCTCTTCTTCAGGAGGGGGACTAGGAGATACGCAGTATTTT.

V and J are TRBV3-1 (or the pseudogene TRBV3-2) and TRBJ2-5; D is perhaps TRBD2 (6 bases). The CDR3 spans 14 residues. The V end lost 5 bases, the J end lost 5 bases, and 15 bases lay between the germline ends. In germline, CDR1 is LGHDT, CDR2 YNNKEL (reference sequence). The CDR3 region is CASSNRLEAETQYF. CDR3 DNA sequence: TGTGCCAGCAGCAACCGACTAGAAGCGGAGACCCAGTACTTC.

The chain recombines TRBV7-9 with TRBJ1-1; no clear D gene. Trimming removed 8 bases from V and 0 bases from J, with 13 bases in between. Germline V CDR1 and CDR2: SEHNR, FQNEAQ (reference sequence). This CDR3 is 14 amino acids long. Written as DNA, the CDR3 is TGTGCCAGCTGGGCAACTGCCATGAACACTGAAGCTTTCTTT. Translated, it gives CASWATAMNTEAFF.

The chain links TRBV5-1 to TRBJ2-2, with TRBD1 identical over 7 bases. V shed 4 bases and J 8 bases; nucleotides not matched to a gene: 8. The CDR3 is made up of 14 amino acids. Per the germline V gene, CDR1 is SGHRS and CDR2 is YFSETQ. The CDR3 sequence: CASSPWDSLGELFF. The CDR3, as DNA: TGCGCCAGCAGCCCCTGGGACAGCCTGGGGGAGCTGTTTTTT.

The chain combines TRBV3-1 (or the pseudogene TRBV3-2) with TRBJ2-3; 7 nucleotides line up with TRBD2. This CDR3 contains 16 residues. The germline gives CDR1 LGHDT, CDR2 YNNKEL (reference sequence). J was trimmed by 3 bases and V by 1 base; bases with no gene match: 7. In DNA form, the CDR3 reads TGTGCCAGCAGCCAAGTTGGGGGGGGGAGGACAGATACGCAGTATTTT. It codes for CASSQVGGGRTDTQYF.

The V gene is TRBV5-6, the J gene TRBJ1-3; D perhaps matches TRBD1 (6 bases). Germline assignment: CDR1 SGHDT and CDR2 YYEEEE. CDR3 size: 18 residues. V lost 3 bases and J lost 0, with 19 bases in between. The CDR3 reads CASSYGWRTESSGNTIYF. DNA for the CDR3: TGTGCCAGCAGCTATGGGTGGAGGACAGAGAGCTCTGGAAACACCATATATTTT.

The CDR3 spells CASSQRSGPDTQYF. CDR3 bases: TGTGCCAGTAGTCAGAGGAGCGGACCAGATACGCAGTATTTT. J is TRBJ2-3 and V is TRBV19, with D perhaps TRBD2 (5 bases). Looked up from germline, CDR1 is LNHDA and CDR2 is SQIVND (reference sequence). V gave up 5 bases and J gave up 4 bases, with 13 bases separating them. This CDR3 region has 14 residues.

The V call is TRBV11-2, the J call TRBJ1-2; 8 nucleotides align to TRBD1. The germline gives CDR1 SGHAT, CDR2 FQNNGV. The CDR3 totals 15 residues. V lost 7 bases to trimming and J lost 1 base; unmatched junction nucleotides: 8. In DNA, the CDR3 is TGTGCCAGCAAGATGACAGGGGTAATTAACTATGGCTACACCTTC. Its translation: CASKMTGVINYGYTF.

The rearrangement joins TRBV14 to TRBJ1-2; the D gene is possibly TRBD1 (5 bases). Germline values: CDR1 SGHDN, CDR2 FVKESK. The V end was cut by 3 bases, the J end by 7 bases, with 9 bases between. The CDR3 has 12 amino acids. The CDR3 nucleotides read TGTGCCAGCAGCCACGGAGGGGTTGGCTACACCTTC. Protein product: CASSHGGVGYTF.

This chain connects TRBV18 to TRBJ1-2; D unresolved. The CDR3 length is 15 residues. Germline V lookup: CDR1 KGHSH, CDR2 LQKENI. Trimming stripped 2 bases from V and 4 bases from J, with 14 bases between. The CDR3 loop is CASSPGPGDSYGYTF. CDR3 nucleotides: TGTGCCAGCTCACCAGGCCCCGGGGATAGCTATGGCTACACCTTC.

The chain employs TRBV5-1 and TRBJ2-1; TRBD1 agrees at 7 bases. This CDR3 has 14 residues. V was pared by 1 base and J by 9 bases, with 7 bases of the junction left unmatched. Germline CDR1 and CDR2: SGHRS and YFSETQ. The CDR3 DNA is TGCGCCAGCAGCTTGTTAGACAGGGTCGGTGAGCAGTTCTTC. It is translated as CASSLLDRVGEQFF.

The rearrangement joins TRBV21-1 to TRBJ2-5; the table gives TRBD1 as D, unverified against the DNA. TRBV21-1 is designated a pseudogene. The CDR3 length is 13 residues. As DNA, the CDR3 is TGTGCCAGCCCCCAGACAGACCAAGAGACCCAGTACTTC. As protein: CASPQTDQETQYF.

The chain carries TRBV5-1 and TRBJ2-5; 11 bases line up with TRBD2. J was trimmed by 4 bases and V by 3 bases; bases with no gene match: 8. Germline-derived CDR1 and CDR2 are SGHRS and YFSETQ. The CDR3 length is 16 residues. Written as DNA, the CDR3 is TGCGCCAGCAGCTCAAATAGCGGGGGGGCCCCAGAGACCCAGTACTTC. Protein: CASSSNSGGAPETQYF.

This chain links TRBV30 with TRBJ1-4, with 10 bases that match TRBD1. This CDR3 is built from 14 residues. Germline-derived CDR1 and CDR2 are GTSNPN and SVGIG (reference sequence). Unmatched junction bases numbered 3, after V lost 1 base and J lost 7 bases. The CDR3 loop reads CAWSAGTGVEKLFF. The CDR3 nucleotides are TGTGCCTGGAGTGCCGGGACAGGGGTTGAAAAACTGTTTTTT.

The V call is TRBV2, the J call TRBJ2-5; 11 positions agree with TRBD2. Trimming at V came to 7 bases and at J to 3 bases, leaving 10 bases not matched to a gene. The CDR3 has 16 residues. CDR1 and CDR2 (germline): SNHLY, FYNNEI. CDR3 nucleotide sequence: TGTGCCAGCAACCCCCAACTAGCGGGGGTGAAAGAGACCCAGTACTTC. This encodes CASNPQLAGVKETQYF. Drawing the rest from reference TRBV2 and TRBJ2-5, the complete variable domain is EPEVTQTPSHQVTQMGQEVILRCVPISNHLYFYWYRQILGQKVEFLVSFYNNEISEKSEIFDDQFSVERPDGSNFTLKIRSTKLEDSAMYFCASNPQLAGVKETQYFGPGTRLLVL.

The chain is built from TRBV5-1 and TRBJ2-7; tentative D call: TRBD1 (6 bases). The CDR3 sequence is 13 residues long. V lost 1 base and J lost 3, with 8 bases in between. Germline CDR1 SGHRS, CDR2 YFSETQ. The CDR3, as DNA: TGCGCCAGCAGCTTGAACAGGGTCTACGAGCAGTACTTC. It is translated as CASSLNRVYEQYF.

The J gene is TRBJ1-5, the V gene TRBV2, with TRBD1 identical over 7 bases. The CDR3 totals 12 residues. CDR1 and CDR2 from the germline V gene are SNHLY and FYNNEI. Losses at the gene ends were 6 bases for V and 7 bases for J; bases not matched to a gene: 3. CDR3 DNA sequence: TGTGCCAGCAGGACAGGGCGCCAGCCCCAGCATTTT. This encodes CASRTGRQPQHF. The variable domain in full, with the rest retrieved from reference TRBV2 and TRBJ1-5, is EPEVTQTPSHQVTQMGQEVILRCVPISNHLYFYWYRQILGQKVEFLVSFYNNEISEKSEIFDDQFSVERPDGSNFTLKIRSTKLEDSAMYFCASRTGRQPQHFGDGTRLSIL.

The chain uses TRBV4-1 and TRBJ1-1; perhaps TRBD1 as D (5 bases). The CDR3 contains 13 residues. Looked up from germline, CDR1 is MGHRA and CDR2 is YSYEKL. V was clipped by 3 bases and J by 6 bases, with 11 bases between them. The CDR3 sequence: CASSQGLTAEAFF. CDR3 coding DNA: TGCGCCAGCAGCCAGGGACTCACGGCTGAAGCTTTCTTT.

Note on this clone: The sample contains more than one DNA sequence encoding this CDR3. The V and J genes are TRBV7-9 and TRBJ2-7; 7 bases are shared with TRBD1. The CDR3 is 14 amino acids. Trimming removed 4 bases from V and 7 bases from J; junction bases left unmatched: 10. Germline CDR1 is SEHNR and CDR2 is FQNEAQ (reference sequence). Here the CDR3 DNA reads TGTGCCAGCAGCTCGGGTAACAGGGGTGGGGAGCAGTACTTC. This codes for CASSSGNRGGEQYF.